This T cell receptor beta chain was obtained from a study of T cells in tuberculosis. For the study at large: IGRA-negative adolescents, IGRA-positive adolescents with latent tuberculosis and adults with active tuberculosis formed this South African cohort. Study-wide results and caveats: Smaller alpha distances in active tuberculosis partly reflected shorter CDR3-alpha lengths. Cases with active tuberculosis were adults, while controls were adolescents. Smaller distances to GMM-specific TCRs suggested their expansion in active tuberculosis.

Libraries were prepared by immunoSEQ multiplex PCR; TCRdb keeps only in-frame clonotypes and omits some of them. Found here are tens of thousands of clones, 90% to 95% of them singletons; the top ten hold approximately 7.6%. The V and J ends lost 0 bases and 3 bases, in that order; junction bases with no gene match: 10. Germline lookup yields CDR1 SGHRS and CDR2 YFSETQ. The CDR3 consists of 17 residues. Details on this clone: Its antigen remains unknown.

Sequences were obtained from PBMCs. This chain connects TRBV5-1 to TRBJ1-1; 8 nucleotides align to TRBD1. This TCR was sampled from a donor aged 10-29 years with latent tuberculosis or without tuberculosis infection. The CDR3 sequence: CASSLVPGQGSDTEAFF. Written as DNA, the CDR3 is TGCGCCAGCAGCTTGGTACCCGGACAGGGATCGGACACTGAAGCTTTCTTT.